The 16 T cell receptor beta chains reported below all come from one sample, sequenced in a study of T cell repertoires and HLA-DP antigens. The method was immunoSEQ multiplex PCR; TCRdb's version includes in-frame clones alone and lacks a portion of them. Altogether 55,000 to 80,000 clones are present, about four fifths being singletons, with the ten largest covering approximately 1.4%. No antigen has been identified for these receptors. Sequencing input: CD4+ T cells from PBMCs. The receptor source for this set is a man between 60 and 75 years old in good health and CMV-seronegative.

This clone came up a few times. The chain combines TRBV9 with TRBJ1-2; tentative D call: TRBD1 (5 bases). Germline V gene sequence: CDR1 SGDLS, CDR2 YYNGEE. V shed 4 bases and J shed 8 bases, with 12 bases lying between them. The CDR3 runs 12 residues. CDR3 sequence reads: CASSPARGGYTF. The CDR3 DNA reads TGTGCCAGCAGCCCGGCGCGGGGGGGCTACACCTTC.

The V and J genes are TRBV7-9 and TRBJ2-1; D might be TRBD1 (5 bases). This CDR3 comprises 13 residues. V was pared by 5 bases and J by 8 bases, with 13 bases between. Per the germline V gene, CDR1 is SEHNR and CDR2 is FQNEAQ (reference sequence). The CDR3 nucleotides read TGTGCCAGCAGCCTAGGGGATGGGGATGAGCAGTTCTTC. Protein product: CASSLGDGDEQFF.

The rearrangement uses TRBV7-9 and TRBJ1-6; TRBD1 agrees at 7 bases. Germline values: CDR1 SEHNR, CDR2 FQNEAQ (reference sequence). V was clipped by 0 bases and J by 16 bases; unmatched bases: 9. The CDR3 loop spans 14 amino acids. CDR3 region: CASSLAQGDPPLHF. CDR3 in DNA: TGTGCCAGCAGCTTAGCGCAGGGGGATCCCCCGCTCCACTTT.

This clone has just a few counts. The chain couples TRBV5-1 to TRBJ2-3, with TRBD1 matching over 8 bases. Germline V gene data show CDR1 as SGHRS and CDR2 as YFSETQ. This CDR3 region has 17 residues. Unmatched junction bases numbered 7, after V lost 0 bases and J lost 1 base. For the CDR3, the DNA is TGCGCCAGCAGCTTGGGCTTTTTGGACAGGGGCACAGATACGCAGTATTTT. This encodes CASSLGFLDRGTDTQYF.

J is TRBJ1-5 and V is TRBV5-6; D is perhaps TRBD1 (5 bases). Between the trimmed V and J ends, which lost 0 bases and 5 bases, there was a span of 6 bases. The CDR3 is 13 residues long. CDR1 and CDR2 from the germline V gene are SGHDT and YYEEEE. The CDR3, as DNA: TGTGCCAGCAGCTTGGGACAGCATCAGCCCCAGCATTTT. Translated: CASSLGQHQPQHF.

The chain couples TRBV5-4 to TRBJ2-3; D is undetermined. The CDR3 is 17 residues long. Germline CDR1 SGHNT, CDR2 YYREEE (reference sequence). Trimming took 0 bases from V and 2 from J, leaving 16 bases between them. CDR3 in amino acids: CASSLAFGLQSTDTQYF. In DNA form, the CDR3 reads TGTGCCAGCAGCTTGGCCTTCGGATTACAATCCACAGATACGCAGTATTTT.

V usage is TRBV30 and J usage is TRBJ2-7; TRBD2 might be the D (5 bases). CDR1 is GTSNPN and CDR2 is SVGIG in the germline V gene (reference sequence). The V end was cut by 1 base, the J end by 7 bases, with 8 bases between. The CDR3 contains 11 residues. CDR3 in amino acids: CAWSGRWEQYF. The CDR3 nucleotides read TGTGCCTGGAGTGGGAGGTGGGAGCAGTACTTC.

This chain joins TRBV19 and TRBJ1-2; D is unresolved. The V end was cut by 5 bases, the J end by 0 bases, with 7 bases between. The CDR3 runs to 13 residues. CDR1 is LNHDA and CDR2 is SQIVND in the germline V gene (reference sequence). This chain's CDR3 is CASSQETNYGYTF. The DNA for the CDR3 is TGTGCCAGTAGTCAGGAGACTAACTATGGCTACACCTTC.

The V call is TRBV5-4, the J call TRBJ1-2, with a tentative D call TRBD1 (6 bases). The V end was cut by 4 bases, the J end by 4 bases, with 14 bases between. The germline gives CDR1 SGHNT, CDR2 YYREEE (reference sequence). The CDR3 consists of 14 residues. The chain's CDR3 is CASSTGTSLYGYTF. The CDR3 DNA follows: TGTGCCAGCAGCACCGGGACATCGCTCTATGGCTACACCTTC.

The chain couples TRBV6-6 to TRBJ2-5, with D perhaps assigned TRBD1 or TRBD2 (5 bases each). The ends were cut back, 8 bases at V and 4 bases at J, with 17 bases in the middle. Germline V gene data show CDR1 as MNHNY and CDR2 as SVGAGI (reference sequence). CDR3 size: 14 residues. This chain's CDR3 is CASASGTGLETQYF. In DNA form, the CDR3 reads TGTGCCAGCGCCTCCGGGACCGGACTAGAGACCCAGTACTTC.

The chain links TRBV7-2 to TRBJ2-1, with 9 bases matching TRBD2. V shed 1 base, J shed 6 bases, and the junction held 7 bases outside the gene matches. From germline, CDR1 is SGHTA and CDR2 FQGNSA. This CDR3 region has 16 residues. The CDR3 sequence: CASSLEVVAGVNEQFF. The CDR3 DNA is TGTGCCAGCAGCTTAGAAGTGGTAGCGGGAGTCAATGAGCAGTTCTTC.

The chain is built from TRBV9 and TRBJ1-6, with D possibly matching TRBD1 (5 bases). V shed 3 bases and J shed 7 bases, with 8 bases lying between them. The CDR3 sequence is 13 residues long. The germline gives CDR1 SGDLS, CDR2 YYNGEE. The CDR3 region is CASSADSNSPLHF. The CDR3 coding sequence is TGTGCCAGCAGCGCCGACAGCAATTCACCCCTCCACTTT.

This chain links TRBV5-8 with TRBJ1-2; TRBD1 aligns across 9 bases. Germline V gene lookup returns CDR1 SGHTS and CDR2 YDEGEE. The CDR3 length is 15 residues. The ends lost 1 base at V and 7 bases at J; junction bases unmatched: 8. Here the CDR3 DNA reads TGTGCCAGCAGCTTGTCCGGGACAGGGTCCGGTGGCTACACCTTC. Protein product: CASSLSGTGSGGYTF.

The chain joins TRBV4-3 to TRBJ2-1, with D perhaps matching TRBD1 or TRBD2 (6 bases each). V was trimmed by 1 base and J by 0 bases, leaving 16 bases between them. CDR3 length: 18 residues. In germline, CDR1 is LGHNA, CDR2 YSLEER. CDR3 DNA: TGCGCCAGCAGCCAAGCCCTTGGGTGGGGGGCCTCCTACAATGAGCAGTTCTTC. This codes for CASSQALGWGASYNEQFF.

The chain has TRBV7-2 and TRBJ1-1; D gene unclear. Trimming removed 2 bases at V and 8 bases at J, with 15 bases between. Per germline, CDR1 SGHTA and CDR2 FQGNSA. The CDR3 covers 14 residues. This CDR3 is CASSLPPGGREAFF. CDR3 DNA sequence: TGTGCCAGCAGCTTACCCCCCGGCGGAAGGGAAGCTTTCTTT.

J is TRBJ2-3 and V is TRBV5-4; D possibly matches TRBD1 or TRBD2 (5 bases each). This CDR3 contains 15 residues. Trimming pared 0 bases from V and 5 bases from J, leaving 13 bases between. Per germline, CDR1 SGHNT and CDR2 YYREEE (reference sequence). CDR3 sequence: CASSLVVGAGDTQYF. CDR3 in DNA: TGTGCCAGCAGCTTGGTGGTCGGGGCTGGAGATACGCAGTATTTT.